This is a list of T cell receptor beta chains from one sample in a study of technical replicates of blood from a handful of donors. Method: immunoSEQ multiplex PCR; TCRdb's copy keeps in-frame clones and lacks some. The sample carries more than 75,000 clones, roughly 95% recorded once. Sequencing was done on a sample of T cells isolated from PBMCs. The receptors shown here come from a human donor in good health. Each CDR3 is given with its conserved first and last residue. D genes are given only for firm matches. Not every row has a clone size; where given, it reads once, few, many or a size class.

>TRBV7-9|TRBJ1-4|.|.
TGTGCCAGCAGCTTAGTGGGATCGGGAAGTGAAAAACTGTTTTTT
CASSLVGSGSEKLFF
>TRBV7-3|TRBJ2-5|.|.
TGTGCCAGCAGCCAGGGATCTCAAGAGACCCAGTACTTC
CASSQGSQETQYF
>TRBV7-3|TRBJ2-1|.|.
TGTGCCAGCAGCATCGGAGCAACCTACAATGAGCAGTTCTTC
CASSIGATYNEQFF
>TRBV5-1|TRBJ2-3|TRBD1|.
TGCGCCAGCAGCTTAATTACAGGGGAAGGCACAGATACGCAGTATTTT
CASSLITGEGTDTQYF
>TRBV9|TRBJ1-5|.|.
TGTGCCAGCAGCGTAGGGACAGGCAATCAGCCCCAGCATTTT
CASSVGTGNQPQHF
>TRBV29-1|TRBJ2-5|TRBD1|.
TGCAGCGTTAGACAGGGGAGTACGGAGACCCAGTACTTC
CSVRQGSTETQYF
>TRBV6-5|TRBJ2-3|.|.
TGTGCCAGCGCCGGTAGCGGACCATCCGTGAATACGCAGTATTTT
CASAGSGPSVNTQYF
>TRBV11-2|TRBJ2-2|TRBD2|.
TGTGCCAGCAGCCGACTAGCGGGAGAATATAGGGACACCGGGGAGCTGTTTTTT
CASSRLAGEYRDTGELFF
>TRBV4-2|TRBJ2-5|.|.
TGTGCCAGCAGCCAGATAGCGGTCACAGAGACCCAGTACTTC
CASSQIAVTETQYF
>TRBV5-4|TRBJ2-7|.|.
TGTGCCAGCAGCTTGCTAGGGGCCGACGAGCAGTACTTC
CASSLLGADEQYF
>TRBV5-4|TRBJ2-7|.|.
TGTGCCAGCAGCTTTCTAGGCGGGTTAGAGGAGCAGTACTTC
CASSFLGGLEEQYF
>TRBV7-9|TRBJ1-4|.|once
TGTGCCAGCAGCTTGGGGACAAACGAAAAACTGTTTTTT
CASSLGTNEKLFF
>TRBV27|TRBJ2-7|.|.
TGTGCCAGCAGTTTAGGTGACTTCTCCTACGAGCAGTACTTC
CASSLGDFSYEQYF
>TRBV10-3|TRBJ2-2|TRBD2|.
TGTGCCGTTAACTCAAGACTAGCGGGCGAAATCACCGGGGAGCTGTTTTTT
CAVNSRLAGEITGELFF
>TRBV11-2|TRBJ2-1|.|.
TGTGCCAGCAGCTTAAGGAGCGGAAGCTCCTACAATGAGCAGTTCTTC
CASSLRSGSSYNEQFF
>TRBV11-2|TRBJ2-2|.|.
TGTGCCAGCAGCTTAAGAGGAGCCGAGAACACCGGGGAGCTGTTTTTT
CASSLRGAENTGELFF
>TRBV19|TRBJ1-5|.|.
TGTGCCAGTAAGGTGCAAGGGGTTACTCAGCCCCAGCATTTT
CASKVQGVTQPQHF
>TRBV7-2|TRBJ2-2|TRBD2|.
TGTGCCAGCAGCTTTATTAGCGGGAGTCGGCGGACCGGGGAGCTGTTTTTT
CASSFISGSRRTGELFF
>TRBV4-1|TRBJ2-4|TRBD2|.
TGCGCCAGCAGCCAACCACTAGCGGGTATTGGCAAAAACATTCAGTACTTC
CASSQPLAGIGKNIQYF
>TRBV12-5|TRBJ1-1|.|.
TGTGCTAGTGGTTTGGGCGGCACTGAAGCTTTCTTT
CASGLGGTEAFF
>TRBV11-2|TRBJ2-2|TRBD2|.
TGTGCCAGCAGCTACGCGTTAGTAGCGGGAGCCGGGGAGCTGTTTTTT
CASSYALVAGAGELFF
>TRBV7-3|TRBJ2-7|.|.
TGTGCCAGCAGCTTAACGGGCGATAGCTCCTACGAGCAGTACTTC
CASSLTGDSSYEQYF
>TRBV27|TRBJ2-7|TRBD1|.
TGTGCCAGCAGTACAACCGCAGCCGGTGGGACAGGGCTTTACGAGCAGTACTTC
CASSTTAAGGTGLYEQYF
>TRBV19|TRBJ2-2|.|.
TGTGCCAGTAGTCTTTTACAGGGTAGCGGGGAGCTGTTTTTT
CASSLLQGSGELFF
>TRBV5-1|TRBJ2-7|.|.
TGCGCCAGCAGCCTTGGCGGCGGGTCAATCTACGAGCAGTACTTC
CASSLGGGSIYEQYF
>TRBV2|TRBJ2-2|.|.
TGTGCCAGCAGTCGAGCAGGGAAGGCGGCGGACACCGGGGAGCTGTTTTTT
CASSRAGKAADTGELFF
>TRBV5-1|TRBJ2-3|.|.
TGCGCCAGCAGCTTGGAAGGGGTTGCGGATACGCAGTATTTT
CASSLEGVADTQYF
>TRBV4-3|TRBJ1-1|.|.
TGCGCCAGCAGCCAAGAAGCGGACTTTTACCTGAACACTGAAGCTTTCTTT
CASSQEADFYLNTEAFF